Below, one T cell receptor beta chain is given with its context. Its target is not known. The data originate from a study of shared clonotypes between healthy human individuals. Researchers partitioned CD4+ cells into CD45RA+ naive and CD45RA-negative memory subsets. Per the germline V gene, CDR1 is MNHEY and CDR2 is SVGAGI. Trimming cost V 9 bases and J 5 bases; bases outside gene matches: 8. This CDR3 has 13 amino acids. Sequencing used immunoSEQ multiplex PCR; TCRdb keeps in-frame clones, though not all of them. The top ten hold roughly 0.13% of the sample, which has roughly 2.4 million clones, approximately 96% seen once. Points from the study as a whole: How much donors shared clonotypes was expected to be affected by sequencing depth.

V gene TRBV6-5 combines with J gene TRBJ1-1; TRBD1 agrees at 8 bases. The source is a man in his late teens or twenties in good health. Sequencing was carried out using naive CD4+ T cells sorted from blood. Subset specified: CD45RA+ positively selected. CDR3 protein: CASQQGGRTEAFF. The DNA of the CDR3 is TGTGCCAGTCAACAGGGGGGGAGGACTGAAGCTTTCTTT.